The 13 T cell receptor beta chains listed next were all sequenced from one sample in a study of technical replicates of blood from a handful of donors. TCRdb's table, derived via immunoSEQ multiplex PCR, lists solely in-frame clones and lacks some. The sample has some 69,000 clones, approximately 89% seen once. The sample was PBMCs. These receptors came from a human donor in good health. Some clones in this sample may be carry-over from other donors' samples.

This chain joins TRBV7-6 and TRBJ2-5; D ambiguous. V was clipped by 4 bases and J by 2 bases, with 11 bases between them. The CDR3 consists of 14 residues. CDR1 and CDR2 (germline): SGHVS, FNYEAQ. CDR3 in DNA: TGTGCCAGCAGCTCGGTCTTGACACAAGAGACCCAGTACTTC. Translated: CASSSVLTQETQYF.

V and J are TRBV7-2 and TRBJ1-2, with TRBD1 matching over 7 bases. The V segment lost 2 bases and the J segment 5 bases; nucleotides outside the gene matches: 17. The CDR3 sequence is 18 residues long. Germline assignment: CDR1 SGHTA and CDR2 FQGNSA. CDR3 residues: CASSLSSRQGVGGYGYTF. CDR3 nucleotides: TGTGCCAGCAGCTTATCCTCTCGACAGGGAGTAGGGGGGTATGGCTACACCTTC.

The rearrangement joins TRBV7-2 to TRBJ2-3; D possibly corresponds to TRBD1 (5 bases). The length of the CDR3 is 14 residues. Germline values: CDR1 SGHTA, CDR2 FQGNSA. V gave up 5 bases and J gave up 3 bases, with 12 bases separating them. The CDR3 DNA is TGTGCCAGCAGCCAAGGACAAGGAACAGATACGCAGTATTTT. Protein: CASSQGQGTDTQYF.

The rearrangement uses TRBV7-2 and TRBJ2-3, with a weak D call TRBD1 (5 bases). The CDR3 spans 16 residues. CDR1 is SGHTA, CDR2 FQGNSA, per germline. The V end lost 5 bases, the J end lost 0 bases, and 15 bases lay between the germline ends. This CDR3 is CASSRRGRESTDTQYF. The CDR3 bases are TGTGCCAGCAGCCGAAGGGGAAGGGAAAGCACAGATACGCAGTATTTT. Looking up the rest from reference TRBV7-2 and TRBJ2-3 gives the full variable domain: GAGVSQSPSNKVTEKGKDVELRCDPISGHTALYWYRQSLGQGLEFLIYFQGNSAPDKSGLPSDRFSAERTGGSVSTLTIQRTQQEDSAVYLCASSRRGRESTDTQYFGPGTRLTVL.

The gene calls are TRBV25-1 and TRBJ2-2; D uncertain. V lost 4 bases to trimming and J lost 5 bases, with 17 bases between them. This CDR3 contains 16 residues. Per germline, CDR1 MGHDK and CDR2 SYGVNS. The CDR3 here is CASSALGGSLTGELFF. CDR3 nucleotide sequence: TGTGCCAGCAGTGCTTTGGGTGGTAGCCTAACCGGGGAGCTGTTTTTT.

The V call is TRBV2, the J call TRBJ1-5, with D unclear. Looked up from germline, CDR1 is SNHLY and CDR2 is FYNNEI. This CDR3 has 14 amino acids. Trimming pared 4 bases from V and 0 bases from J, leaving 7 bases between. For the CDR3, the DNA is TGTGCCAGCAGTGGAACAGTTAGCAATCAGCCCCAGCATTTT. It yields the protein CASSGTVSNQPQHF.

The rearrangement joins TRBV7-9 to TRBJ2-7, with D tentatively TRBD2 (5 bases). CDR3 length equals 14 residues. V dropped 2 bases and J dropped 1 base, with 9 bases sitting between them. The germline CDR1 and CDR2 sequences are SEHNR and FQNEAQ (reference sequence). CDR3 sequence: CASSLSPGSYEQYF. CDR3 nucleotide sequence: TGTGCCAGCAGCTTAAGCCCGGGATCCTACGAGCAGTACTTC.

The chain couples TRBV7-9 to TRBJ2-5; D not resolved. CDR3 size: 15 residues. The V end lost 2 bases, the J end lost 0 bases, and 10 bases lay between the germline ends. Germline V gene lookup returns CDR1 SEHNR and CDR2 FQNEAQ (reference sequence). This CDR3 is CASSLYGQYQETQYF. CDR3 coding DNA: TGTGCCAGCAGCTTATATGGTCAGTACCAAGAGACCCAGTACTTC.

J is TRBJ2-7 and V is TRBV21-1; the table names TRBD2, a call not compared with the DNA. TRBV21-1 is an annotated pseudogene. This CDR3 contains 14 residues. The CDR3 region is CASSSLAARLGQYF. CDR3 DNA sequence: TGTGCCAGCAGCAGTCTCGCGGCCCGGTTGGGGCAGTACTTC.

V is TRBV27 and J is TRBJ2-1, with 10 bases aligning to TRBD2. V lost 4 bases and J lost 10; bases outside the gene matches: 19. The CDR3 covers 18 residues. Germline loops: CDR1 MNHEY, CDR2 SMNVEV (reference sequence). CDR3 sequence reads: CASSSDRKGLAGAGEQFF. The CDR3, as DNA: TGTGCCAGCAGTTCGGACAGGAAAGGGCTAGCGGGAGCGGGGGAGCAGTTCTTC.

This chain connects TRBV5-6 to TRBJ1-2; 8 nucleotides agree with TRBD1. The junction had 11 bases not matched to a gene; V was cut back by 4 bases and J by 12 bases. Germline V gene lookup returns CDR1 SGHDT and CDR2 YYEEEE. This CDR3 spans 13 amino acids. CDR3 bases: TGTGCCAGCAGCATTGGTGGACAGGGTACGGACACCTTC. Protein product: CASSIGGQGTDTF.

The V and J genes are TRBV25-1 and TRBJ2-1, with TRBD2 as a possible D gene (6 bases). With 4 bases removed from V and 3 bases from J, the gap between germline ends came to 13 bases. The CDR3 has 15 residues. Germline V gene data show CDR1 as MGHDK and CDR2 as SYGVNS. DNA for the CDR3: TGTGCCAGCAGTGGGTCTGGGGGGAGCTACAATGAGCAGTTCTTC. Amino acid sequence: CASSGSGGSYNEQFF.

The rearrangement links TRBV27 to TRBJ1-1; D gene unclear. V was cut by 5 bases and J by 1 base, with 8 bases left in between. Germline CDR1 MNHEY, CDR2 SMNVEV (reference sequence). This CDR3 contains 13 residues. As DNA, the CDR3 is TGTGCCAGCAGTCCTTACAGGAACACTGAAGCTTTCTTT. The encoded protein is CASSPYRNTEAFF.